The 25 T cell receptor beta chains reported below all come from one sample, sequenced in a study of vaccination effects on CD4 cells after COVID-19. These TCRs are of unknown antigen specificity. Assay: immunoSEQ multiplex PCR; the TCRdb copy retains only in-frame clones and omits some. Found here are roughly 53,000 clones, approximately 79% of them singletons; the top ten hold 6%. Before sequencing, viral peptide pools were used by the ViraFEST assay to expand antigen-specific CD4+ T cells. It was after around 10 days of culture that CD4+ T cells were isolated. Vaccine recipients lacked prior SARS-CoV-2 infection and had negative nucleocapsid antibodies. Sequences were derived from CD4+ T cells from PBMCs cultured with HCoV-OC43 spike peptides, sampled before COVID-19 vaccination. Subset meaning: HCoV-OC43 spike overlapping peptide pool stimulation. The receptor set was obtained from a human donor who received a COVID-19 vaccine.

In its sample, this clone was seen a few times. This sequence joins TRBV9 and TRBJ1-1; D ambiguous. The germline V and J ends were trimmed by 0 bases and 4 bases, with 10 bases remaining between them. The CDR3 loop spans 14 amino acids. Per germline, CDR1 SGDLS and CDR2 YYNGEE. The CDR3: CASSVVGGGTEAFF. The CDR3 DNA is TGTGCCAGCAGCGTAGTGGGAGGAGGCACTGAAGCTTTCTTT.

The CDR3 loop is CASSVGVSSPLHF. The DNA of the CDR3 is TGTGCCAGCAGCGTAGGGGTGAGTTCACCCCTCCACTTT. The gene calls are TRBV9 and TRBJ1-6; D is unclear. The CDR3 contains 13 residues. The germline CDR1 and CDR2 sequences are SGDLS and YYNGEE. V lost 0 bases to trimming and J lost 9 bases, with 7 bases between them. The variable domain in full, with the rest retrieved from reference TRBV9 and TRBJ1-6, is DSGVTQTPKHLITATGQRVTLRCSPRSGDLSVYWYQQSLDQGLQFLIQYYNGEERAKGNILERFSAQQFPDLHSELNLSSLELGDSALYFCASSVGVSSPLHFGNGTRLTVT.

J is TRBJ1-1 and V is TRBV30; weak D call: TRBD1 (6 bases). There are 12 residues in the CDR3. From germline, CDR1 is GTSNPN and CDR2 SVGIG (reference sequence). Trimming took 4 bases from V and 6 from J, leaving 12 bases between them. The CDR3 region is CAWIRDTSEAFF. The CDR3 region has the DNA TGTGCCTGGATCAGGGACACTTCTGAAGCTTTCTTT.

This chain connects TRBV24-1 to TRBJ1-5; no clear D gene. The CDR3 has 14 amino acids. The germline V and J ends were trimmed by 7 bases and 0 bases, with 9 bases remaining between them. The germline V gene encodes CDR1 KGHDR and CDR2 SFDVKD. The CDR3 protein is CATSEGVSNQPQHF. The CDR3 DNA reads as TGTGCCACCAGCGAGGGAGTTAGCAATCAGCCCCAGCATTTT.

The rearrangement joins TRBV28 to TRBJ1-1; 8 positions agree with TRBD1. The CDR3 sequence is 15 residues long. The germline V gene encodes CDR1 MDHEN and CDR2 SYDVKM. With 3 bases clipped from V and 4 bases from J, the junction kept 7 bases outside the gene matches. The CDR3 reads CASSFLQGAPTEAFF. CDR3 nucleotides: TGTGCCAGCAGTTTCCTCCAGGGGGCGCCCACTGAAGCTTTCTTT. Looking up the rest from reference TRBV28 and TRBJ1-1 gives the full variable domain: DVKVTQSSRYLVKRTGEKVFLECVQDMDHENMFWYRQDPGLGLRLIYFSYDVKMKEKGDIPEGYSVSREKKERFSLILESASTNQTSMYLCASSFLQGAPTEAFFGQGTRLTVV.

This clone has just a few counts. The V call is TRBV6-6, the J call TRBJ1-5; the D gene is possibly TRBD1 (6 bases). The CDR3 has 14 residues. CDR1 and CDR2 (germline): MNHNY, SVGAGI (reference sequence). V shed 7 bases and J shed 9 bases, with 19 bases lying between them. CDR3 nucleotide sequence: TGTGCCAGCACCCCTCGAGGGGGTAGTGTGCCCCAGCATTTT. It specifies CASTPRGGSVPQHF.

Here the CDR3 DNA reads TGTGCCAGCAGGTATCTAGAGACCCAGTACTTC. Translation: CASRYLETQYF. V gene TRBV5-6 combines with J gene TRBJ2-5; unclear D gene. The CDR3 sequence is 11 residues long. Between the trimmed V and J ends, which lost 5 bases and 4 bases, there was a span of 6 bases. Germline V gives CDR1 SGHDT, CDR2 YYEEEE.

The table lists this clone with a few counts. The chain has TRBV6-6 and TRBJ1-2; maybe TRBD1 (5 bases). CDR1 and CDR2 from the germline V gene are MNHNY and SVGAGI (reference sequence). This CDR3 has 13 residues. Trimming took off 7 bases at V and 4 bases at J, with 13 bases between the two ends. The CDR3: CASTRRDGYGYTF. DNA for the CDR3: TGTGCCAGCACCCGCCGGGACGGCTATGGCTACACCTTC.

The chain carries TRBV5-1 and TRBJ2-5, with a tentative D call TRBD1 (6 bases). CDR1 and CDR2 from the germline V gene are SGHRS and YFSETQ. Trimming stripped 2 bases from V and 3 bases from J, with 8 bases between. The CDR3 is 13 residues long. Here the CDR3 reads CASSFPGEETQYF. For the CDR3, the DNA is TGCGCCAGCAGCTTCCCAGGGGAAGAGACCCAGTACTTC. Combining the CDR3 with reference TRBV5-1 and TRBJ2-5 gives the whole variable domain KAGVTQTPRYLIKTRGQQVTLSCSPISGHRSVSWYQQTPGQGLQFLFEYFSETQRNKGNFPGRFSGRQFSNSRSEMNVSTLELGDSALYLCASSFPGEETQYFGPGTRLLVL.

The gene calls are TRBV6-5 and TRBJ1-4; no reliable D call. The CDR3 covers 13 residues. V shed 2 bases and J shed 5 bases, with 6 bases lying between them. Germline V gene lookup returns CDR1 MNHEY and CDR2 SVGAGI. The CDR3 loop is CASSYALNEKLFF. CDR3 in DNA: TGTGCCAGCAGTTACGCACTAAATGAAAAACTGTTTTTT.

The J gene is TRBJ1-1, the V gene TRBV6-5, with D possibly being TRBD1 (6 bases). V was cut by 7 bases and J by 11 bases, with 17 bases left in between. Germline lookup yields CDR1 MNHEY and CDR2 SVGAGI. There are 12 residues in the CDR3. CDR3 nucleotides: TGTGCCAGCACCTCGGGGGCACGAGGGGCTTTCTTT. Protein product: CASTSGARGAFF.

The chain joins TRBV30 to TRBJ1-4, with 8 positions matching TRBD1. The germline CDR1 and CDR2 sequences are GTSNPN and SVGIG (reference sequence). This CDR3 spans 14 amino acids. With V trimmed by 0 bases and J by 10 bases, 7 bases remained unmatched. DNA for the CDR3: TGTGCCTGGAGTGTAAACAGGGGGGGTGGAAAACTGTTTTTT. This gives the protein CAWSVNRGGGKLFF.

This clone was seen only a few times. V gene TRBV4-1 combines with J gene TRBJ1-1, with D perhaps TRBD1 (6 bases). V was cut by 3 bases and J by 4 bases, with 12 bases left in between. CDR3 length: 14 amino acids. Germline-derived CDR1 and CDR2 are MGHRA and YSYEKL. CDR3 bases: TGCGCCAGCAGCCACTTGGGGGGCGGCACTGAAGCTTTCTTT. Translated, it gives CASSHLGGGTEAFF.

This chain links TRBV4-1 with TRBJ1-1, with a tentative D call TRBD1 (6 bases). The CDR3 runs 17 residues. From germline, CDR1 is MGHRA and CDR2 YSYEKL. V shed 5 bases and J shed 0 bases, with 19 bases lying between them. In DNA, the CDR3 is TGCGCCAGCAGCTCTAGGACAGTTCCCACCCTGAACACTGAAGCTTTCTTT. Translation gives CASSSRTVPTLNTEAFF.

The V gene is TRBV15, the J gene TRBJ1-1; tentatively, D is TRBD1 (6 bases). Germline V lookup: CDR1 LNHNV, CDR2 YYDKDF (reference sequence). The CDR3 is made up of 17 amino acids. Trimming took 0 bases from V and 5 from J, leaving 19 bases between them. Here the CDR3 reads CATSRDPAQRGKTEAFF. Here the CDR3 DNA reads TGTGCCACCAGCAGAGATCCGGCCCAGAGGGGGAAGACTGAAGCTTTCTTT.

This clone appeared a single time. J is TRBJ1-5 and V is TRBV7-2, with 8 positions matching TRBD1. Germline CDR1 is SGHTA and CDR2 is FQGNSA. CDR3 length: 16 amino acids. Trimming at V came to 3 bases and at J to 0 bases, leaving 4 bases not matched to a gene. CDR3 coding DNA: TGTGCCAGCAGCTTGGGGGACAGGAATAGCAATCAGCCCCAGCATTTT. It is translated as CASSLGDRNSNQPQHF.

This clone was counted between two and nine times. This rearrangement joins TRBV21-1 to TRBJ2-7; the table's D call of TRBD1 was not tested on the DNA. TRBV21-1 is shown as a pseudogene. This CDR3 has 15 residues. The CDR3 loop reads CASSNPRTGRVEQYV. Here the CDR3 DNA reads TGTGCCAGCAGCAATCCGAGGACAGGGAGGGTCGAGCAGTACGTC.

This chain connects TRBV24-1 to TRBJ2-1, with 9 bases fitting TRBD1. The V and J ends lost 4 bases and 2 bases, in that order; junction bases with no gene match: 5. The germline V gene has CDR1 KGHDR and CDR2 SFDVKD. The CDR3 covers 16 residues. In DNA form, the CDR3 reads TGTGCCACCAGTGAACCCGACAGGGGGACCTACAATGAGCAGTTCTTC. Its translation is CATSEPDRGTYNEQFF.

The J gene is TRBJ2-5, the V gene TRBV20-1, with 12 bases matching TRBD1. The junction had 8 bases not matched to a gene; V was cut back by 3 bases and J by 6 bases. CDR1 is DFQATT and CDR2 is SNEGSKA in the germline V gene (reference sequence). The CDR3 extends over 15 amino acids. The CDR3 nucleotides read TGCAGTGCTAGTCCCGGGACAGGGGGCATTCAGACCCAGTACTTC. This sequence encodes CSASPGTGGIQTQYF.

This chain connects TRBV27 to TRBJ1-6; 7 bases match TRBD1. Trimming cost V 8 bases and J 4 bases; bases outside gene matches: 11. The CDR3 sequence is 16 residues long. Germline V lookup: CDR1 MNHEY, CDR2 SMNVEV (reference sequence). Here the CDR3 DNA reads TGTGCCAGCTCCAAAGGGGGCGCTTGGTATAATTCACCCCTCCACTTT. Its protein product is CASSKGGAWYNSPLHF.

The chain carries TRBV2 and TRBJ2-5; 10 bases match TRBD1. Per germline, CDR1 SNHLY and CDR2 FYNNEI. J was trimmed by 5 bases and V by 7 bases; bases with no gene match: 7. The CDR3 is 14 residues long. This CDR3 reads CASKGQGIQETQYF. CDR3 sequence (DNA): TGTGCCAGCAAGGGACAGGGGATCCAGGAGACCCAGTACTTC.

Only one count was recorded for this clone. The J gene is TRBJ2-3, the V gene TRBV5-8, with 8 positions matching TRBD1. Germline assignment: CDR1 SGHTS and CDR2 YDEGEE. This CDR3 comprises 14 residues. V lost 0 bases, J lost 5 bases, and 2 bases stayed unmatched. The CDR3 nucleotides read TGTGCCAGCAGCTTGGACAGGGGGAGAGATACGCAGTATTTT. Translation gives CASSLDRGRDTQYF.

The J gene is TRBJ1-1, the V gene TRBV6-5; possibly TRBD1 for D (5 bases). V was trimmed by 10 bases and J by 1 base, leaving 16 bases between them. The CDR3 runs 14 residues. In germline, CDR1 is MNHEY, CDR2 SVGAGI. CDR3 in DNA: TGTGCCATCCTCAGGCGAGGGGCGAACACTGAAGCTTTCTTT. The encoded protein is CAILRRGANTEAFF.

The V call is TRBV5-1, the J call TRBJ2-5, with no clear D. Germline lookup yields CDR1 SGHRS and CDR2 YFSETQ. V lost 0 bases and J 0 bases, leaving 6 bases between the germline ends. The CDR3 contains 14 residues. CDR3 sequence: CASSLASNQETQYF. The CDR3 nucleotides read TGCGCCAGCAGCTTGGCGTCGAACCAAGAGACCCAGTACTTC.

This rearrangement joins TRBV6-5 to TRBJ1-5, with a weak D call TRBD1 (5 bases). The CDR3 length is 14 residues. Trimming stripped 6 bases from V and 4 bases from J, with 13 bases between. From germline, CDR1 is MNHEY and CDR2 SVGAGI. The CDR3 protein is CASSRDSSNQPQHF. CDR3 in DNA: TGTGCCAGCAGCAGAGACAGTTCTAATCAGCCCCAGCATTTT.